This T cell receptor (beta chain) emerged from a study of blood T cell repertoires in COVID-19. Assay used: immunoSEQ multiplex PCR; TCRdb lists only in-frame clones, some missing. This sample has about 330,000 clones, with approximately 87% found just once. The CDR3 is made up of 15 amino acids. CDR1 KGHSH and CDR2 LQKENI come from the germline V gene. V was cut by 3 bases and J by 2 bases, with 10 bases left in between. The rearrangement joins TRBV18 to TRBJ2-2; tentatively, D is TRBD1 (6 bases). The sample taken for sequencing was peripheral blood. This TCR came from a woman between 50 and 59 years old with active or convalescent COVID-19. The CDR3 loop is CASSPRQDNTGELFF. Written as DNA, the CDR3 is TGTGCCAGCTCACCGCGACAGGATAACACCGGGGAGCTGTTTTTT.